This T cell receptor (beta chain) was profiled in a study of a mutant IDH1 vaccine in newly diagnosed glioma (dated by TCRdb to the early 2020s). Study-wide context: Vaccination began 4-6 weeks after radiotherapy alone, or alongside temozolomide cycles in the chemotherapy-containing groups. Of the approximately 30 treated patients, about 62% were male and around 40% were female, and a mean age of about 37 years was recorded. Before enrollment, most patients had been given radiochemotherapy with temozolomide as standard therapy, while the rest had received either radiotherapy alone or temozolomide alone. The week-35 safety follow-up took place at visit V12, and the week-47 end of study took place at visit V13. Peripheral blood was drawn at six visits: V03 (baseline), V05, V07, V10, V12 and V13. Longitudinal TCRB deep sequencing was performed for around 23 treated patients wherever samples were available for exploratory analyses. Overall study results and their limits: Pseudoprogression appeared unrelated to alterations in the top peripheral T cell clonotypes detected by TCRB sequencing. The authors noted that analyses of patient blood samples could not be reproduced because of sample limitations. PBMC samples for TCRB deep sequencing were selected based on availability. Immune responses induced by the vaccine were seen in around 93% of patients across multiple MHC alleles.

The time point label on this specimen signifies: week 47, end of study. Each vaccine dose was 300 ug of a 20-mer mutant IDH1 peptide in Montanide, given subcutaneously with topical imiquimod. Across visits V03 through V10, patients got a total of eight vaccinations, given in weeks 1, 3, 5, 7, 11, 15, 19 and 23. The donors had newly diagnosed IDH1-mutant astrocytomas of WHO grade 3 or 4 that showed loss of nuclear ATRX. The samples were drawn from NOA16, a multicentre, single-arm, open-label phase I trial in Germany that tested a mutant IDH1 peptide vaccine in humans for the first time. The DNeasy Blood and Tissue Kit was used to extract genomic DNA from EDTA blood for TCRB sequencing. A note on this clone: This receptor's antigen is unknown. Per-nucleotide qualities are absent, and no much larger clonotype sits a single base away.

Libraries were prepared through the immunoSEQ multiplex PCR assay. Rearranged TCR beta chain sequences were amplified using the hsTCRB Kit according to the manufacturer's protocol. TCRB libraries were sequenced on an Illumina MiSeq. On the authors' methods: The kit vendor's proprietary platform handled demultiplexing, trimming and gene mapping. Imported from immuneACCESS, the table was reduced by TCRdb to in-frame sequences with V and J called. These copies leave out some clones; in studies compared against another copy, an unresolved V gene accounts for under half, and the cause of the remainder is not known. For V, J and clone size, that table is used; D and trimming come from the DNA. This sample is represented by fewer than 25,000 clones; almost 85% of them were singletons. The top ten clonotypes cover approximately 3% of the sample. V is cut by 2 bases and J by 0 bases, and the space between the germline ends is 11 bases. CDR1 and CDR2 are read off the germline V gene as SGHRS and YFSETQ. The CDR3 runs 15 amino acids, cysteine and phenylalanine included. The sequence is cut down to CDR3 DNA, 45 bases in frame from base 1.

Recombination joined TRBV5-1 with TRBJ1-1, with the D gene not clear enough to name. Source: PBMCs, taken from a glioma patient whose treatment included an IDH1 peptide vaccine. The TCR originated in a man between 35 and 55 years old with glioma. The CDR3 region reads CASSLEEEMNTEAFF. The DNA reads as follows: TGCGCCAGCAGCTTAGAAGAGGAGATGAACACTGAAGCTTTCTTT. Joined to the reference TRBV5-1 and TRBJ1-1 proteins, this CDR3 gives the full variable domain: KAGVTQTPRYLIKTRGQQVTLSCSPISGHRSVSWYQQTPGQGLQFLFEYFSETQRNKGNFPGRFSGRQFSNSRSEMNVSTLELGDSALYLCASSLEEEMNTEAFFGQGTRLTVV.